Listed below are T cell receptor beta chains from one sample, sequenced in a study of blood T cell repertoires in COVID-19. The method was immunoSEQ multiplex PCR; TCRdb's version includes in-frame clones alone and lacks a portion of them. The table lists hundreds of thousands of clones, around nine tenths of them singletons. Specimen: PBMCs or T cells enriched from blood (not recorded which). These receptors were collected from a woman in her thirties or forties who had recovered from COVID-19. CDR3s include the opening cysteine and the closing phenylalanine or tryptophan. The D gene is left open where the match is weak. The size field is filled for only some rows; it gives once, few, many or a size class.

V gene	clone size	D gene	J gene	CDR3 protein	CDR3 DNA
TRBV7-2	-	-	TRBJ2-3	CASSSDLEGTQYF	TGTGCCAGCAGCTCGGACCTAGAGGGTACGCAGTATTTT
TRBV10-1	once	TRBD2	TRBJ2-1	CASSDSSGREDEQFF	TGCGCCAGCAGTGATTCTAGCGGGAGGGAGGATGAGCAGTTCTTC
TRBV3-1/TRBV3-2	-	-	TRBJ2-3	CASSQDRTTDTQYF	TGTGCCAGCAGCCAAGATCGCACTACAGATACGCAGTATTTT
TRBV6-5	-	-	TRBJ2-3	CASTSSRGSTDTQYF	TGTGCCAGTACCTCTTCTAGGGGGAGTACAGATACGCAGTATTTT
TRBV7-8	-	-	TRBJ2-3	CASSLGSVTDTQYF	TGTGCCAGCAGCTTAGGGAGCGTCACAGATACGCAGTATTTT
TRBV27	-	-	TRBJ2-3	CASSLRRITDTQYF	TGTGCCAGCAGTTTGCGCAGGATCACAGATACGCAGTATTTT
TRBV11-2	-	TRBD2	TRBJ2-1	CASSGTSSYNEQFF	TGTGCCAGCAGTGGGACTAGCTCCTACAATGAGCAGTTCTTC
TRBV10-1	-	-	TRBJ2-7	CASSVGGLYEQYF	TGCGCCAGCAGTGTTGGGGGCCTTTACGAGCAGTACTTC
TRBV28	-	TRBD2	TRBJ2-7	CASSFSVLGTSGSDEQYF	TGTGCCAGCAGTTTCAGTGTACTTGGAACTAGCGGGAGCGACGAGCAGTACTTC
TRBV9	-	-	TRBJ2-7	CASSVEGRRDSEQYF	TGTGCCAGCAGCGTAGAGGGGCGGAGAGACTCCGAGCAGTACTTC
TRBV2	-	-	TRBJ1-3	CASSVVGNTIYF	TGTGCCAGCAGTGTCGTCGGAAACACCATATATTTT
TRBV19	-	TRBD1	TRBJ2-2	CASTRDRGGTGELFF	TGTGCCAGTACCAGGGACAGGGGAGGGACCGGGGAGCTGTTTTTT
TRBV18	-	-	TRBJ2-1	CASSPPRAHEQFF	TGTGCCAGCTCACCACCGAGGGCTCATGAGCAGTTCTTC
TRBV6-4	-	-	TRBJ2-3	CASSEGGIHTDTQYF	TGTGCCAGCAGTGAAGGAGGGATACACACAGATACGCAGTATTTT
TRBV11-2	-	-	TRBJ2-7	CASSRAGGATYEQYF	TGTGCCAGCAGCCGCGCAGGCGGGGCCACCTACGAGCAGTACTTC
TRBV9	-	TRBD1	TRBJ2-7	CASSPGTGKSYEQYF	TGTGCCAGCAGCCCCGGGACAGGTAAAAGCTACGAGCAGTACTTC
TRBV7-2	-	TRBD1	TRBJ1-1	CASSLAGRGPTEAFF	TGTGCCAGCAGCTTAGCTGGCAGGGGGCCCACTGAAGCTTTCTTT
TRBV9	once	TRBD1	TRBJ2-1	CASSAGGRPYNEQFF	TGTGCCAGCAGCGCAGGGGGCAGGCCCTACAATGAGCAGTTCTTC
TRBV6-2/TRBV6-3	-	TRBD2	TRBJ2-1	CASSYAPGLADYNEQFF	TGTGCCAGCAGTTACGCCCCGGGACTAGCGGATTACAATGAGCAGTTCTTC
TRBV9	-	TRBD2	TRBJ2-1	CASSVELAGYNEQFF	TGTGCCAGCAGCGTAGAACTAGCGGGTTACAATGAGCAGTTCTTC